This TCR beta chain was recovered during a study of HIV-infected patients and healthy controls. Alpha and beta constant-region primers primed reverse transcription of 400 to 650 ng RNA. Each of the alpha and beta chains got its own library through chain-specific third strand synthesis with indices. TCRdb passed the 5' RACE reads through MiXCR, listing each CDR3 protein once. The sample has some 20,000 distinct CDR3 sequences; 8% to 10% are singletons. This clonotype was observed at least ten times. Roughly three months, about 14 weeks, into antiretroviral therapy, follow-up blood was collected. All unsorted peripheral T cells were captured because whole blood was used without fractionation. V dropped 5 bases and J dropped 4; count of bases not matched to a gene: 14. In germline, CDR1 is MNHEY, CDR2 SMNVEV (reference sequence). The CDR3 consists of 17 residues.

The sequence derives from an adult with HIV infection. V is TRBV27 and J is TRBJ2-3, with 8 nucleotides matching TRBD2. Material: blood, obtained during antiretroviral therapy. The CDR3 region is CASSGTGGGSIADTQYF. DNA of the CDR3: TGTGCCAGCAGTGGTACCGGGGGGGGAAGTATCGCAGATACGCAGTATTTT.